This record looks at one T cell receptor (beta chain) sequence and its context. This clonotype was detected ten times or more. It has no known antigen specificity. Base qualities are not recorded, but no much larger clone differs from it by a single base. The data were obtained in a study of read filtering for tumor transcriptome and immune sequencing (dated by TCRdb to 2020 to 2022). About the study as a whole: The cohort had about 17 male and 11 to 15 female patients with a mean age of about 71 years, ranging from roughly 40 to 90. Under revised international staging, 8 or 9 patients fell into R-ISS I, some 15 into R-ISS II and over 5 into R-ISS III. After DNase treatment, whole-transcriptome libraries were prepared with the TruSeq RNA Access Library Prep Kit. Per sample, about 4.05 to 11 million TCR-region mapped reads were obtained with IR-seq, compared with only roughly 80 to 1273 with RNA-seq. Using the same bone marrow samples, the study ran both targeted immune repertoire sequencing and bulk whole-transcriptome sequencing and then compared the TCR repertoires from each method. As a main aim, a read-filtering strategy for immune repertoire data was addressed, with the specific question being whether clonotypes supported by a single read should be removed. What the research found in general, with its limitations: In IR-seq, 80% to 85% of clonotypes but approximately 3.2% of total reads were represented by single-read clonotypes, whereas in RNA-seq, around 73% of clonotypes and approximately 45% of reads were represented by single-read clonotypes. The sorted CD138-negative fraction was not purified T cells but a mixed bone marrow immune population. The correlation between IR-seq and RNA-seq shared clonotype proportions was increased by removal of single-read clonotypes. Compared with RNA-seq, IR-seq captured clonotypes at much higher depth and more reliably, and a smaller IR-seq throughput was enough to identify most shared clonotypes.

Sequences DFQATT (CDR1) and SNEGSKA (CDR2) are obtained from the germline V gene (reference sequence). Unmatched junction bases come to 1, with V trimmed by 2 bases and J by 0 bases. The CDR3 spans 14 residues, from the cysteine through the phenylalanine. The read is trimmed to its CDR3 DNA, 42 bases read in frame from base 1. TCR libraries were constructed from 300 to 400 ng RNA using the Immunoverse kit, and molecular barcoded adaptors covering alpha/delta and beta/gamma chains were employed. TCR library preparation used the same RNA that went into transcriptome sequencing. An Illumina HiSeq 4000 with 2 x 150 cycles was used to sequence the TCR libraries. The authors processed their data as follows. MiXCR aligned TCR reads to human V, D, J and C references and assembled the aligned reads into CDR3 clonotypes, with quality filtering and error correction included. Clonotype counts and gene usage diversity were analyzed with the tcR package in R. For inspection of raw mapping reads, RNA-seq reads were mapped by STAR aligner version 2.5.3a onto GRCh37 of the human genome. IR-seq fastq files were randomly downsampled with Seqtk 1.3 to test the effect of sequencing depth on detected clonotypes. TCRdb reworked the public reads: Q25 trimming with fastp, MiXCR clone assembly, productive beta chains retained. Rows with one shared CDR3 protein collapse into an entry with the most common genes and DNA. TCRdb, not the authors, supplied the V and J calls. For this sample the table gives 35,000 to 50,000 distinct CDR3 sequences, of which 14% were detected only once. The ten largest clones capture 6% to 8% of the sample.

Each patient had bone marrow sampled at the time of active disease. Ficoll-Hypaque density gradient centrifugation was used to isolate the bone marrow mononuclear cells. Myeloma plasma cells were removed and CD138-negative cells were collected by negative selection after labeling with CD138 magnetic microbeads on a MACS separator. Purity of the isolated cells was checked by flow cytometry on an Attune NxT using CD138 antibodies. TRIzol reagent was used to extract total RNA, which was then quantified with a NanoDrop spectrophotometer. Paired RNA-seq and IR-seq were performed on each patient's CD138-negative bone marrow sample.

Source material: a population of CD138-negative cells sorted from bone marrow. What the cell subset or site label conveys for this sample: bone marrow mononuclear cells depleted of CD138+ plasma/myeloma cells by negative magnetic selection. This chain joins TRBV20-1 to TRBJ2-3, with 8 bases aligning to TRBD2. The sequence derives from a donor at least 40 years old with multiple myeloma. The CDR3 region: CSARLAGSTDTQYF. The sequenced DNA: TGCAGTGCTAGACTAGCGGGTAGCACAGATACGCAGTATTTT.